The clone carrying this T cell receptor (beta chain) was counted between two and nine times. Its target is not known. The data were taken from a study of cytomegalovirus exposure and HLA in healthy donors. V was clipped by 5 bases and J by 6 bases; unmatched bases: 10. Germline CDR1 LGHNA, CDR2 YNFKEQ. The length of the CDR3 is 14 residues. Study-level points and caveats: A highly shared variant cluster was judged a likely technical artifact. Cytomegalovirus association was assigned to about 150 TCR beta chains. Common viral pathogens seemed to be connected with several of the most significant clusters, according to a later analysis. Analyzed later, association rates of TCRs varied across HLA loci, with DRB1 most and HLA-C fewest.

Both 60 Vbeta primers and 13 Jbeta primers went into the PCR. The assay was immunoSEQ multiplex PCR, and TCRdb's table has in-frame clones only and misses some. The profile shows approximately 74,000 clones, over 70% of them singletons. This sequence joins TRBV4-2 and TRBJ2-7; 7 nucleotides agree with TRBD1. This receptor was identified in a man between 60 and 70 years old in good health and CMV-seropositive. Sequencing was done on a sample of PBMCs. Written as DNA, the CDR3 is TGTGCCAGCAGCTACGAACGACAGGGCCCCGAGCAGTACTTC. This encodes CASSYERQGPEQYF.